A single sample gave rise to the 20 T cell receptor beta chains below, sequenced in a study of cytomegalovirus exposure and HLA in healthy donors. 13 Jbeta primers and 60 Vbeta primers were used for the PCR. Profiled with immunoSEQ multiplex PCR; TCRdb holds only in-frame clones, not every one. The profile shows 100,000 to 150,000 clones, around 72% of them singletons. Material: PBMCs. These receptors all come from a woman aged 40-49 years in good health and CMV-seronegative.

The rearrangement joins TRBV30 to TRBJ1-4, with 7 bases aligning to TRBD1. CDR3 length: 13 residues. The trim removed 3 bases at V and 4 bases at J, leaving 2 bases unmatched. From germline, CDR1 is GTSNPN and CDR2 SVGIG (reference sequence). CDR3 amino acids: CAWSRQGNEKLFF. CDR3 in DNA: TGTGCCTGGAGCCGACAGGGTAATGAAAAACTGTTTTTT.

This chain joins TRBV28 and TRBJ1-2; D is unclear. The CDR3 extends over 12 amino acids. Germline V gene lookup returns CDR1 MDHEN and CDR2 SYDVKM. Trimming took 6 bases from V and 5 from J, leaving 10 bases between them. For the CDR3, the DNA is TGTGCCAGCAGCCGAATACAATATGGCTACACCTTC. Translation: CASSRIQYGYTF.

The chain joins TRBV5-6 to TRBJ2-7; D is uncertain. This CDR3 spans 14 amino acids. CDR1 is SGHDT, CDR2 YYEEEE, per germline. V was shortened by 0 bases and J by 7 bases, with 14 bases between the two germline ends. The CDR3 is CASSLANPPQEQYF. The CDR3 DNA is TGTGCCAGCAGCTTGGCCAACCCCCCCCAGGAGCAGTACTTC.

The CDR3 region has the DNA TGTGCCAGTAGTCGACAGGGGTTGAACACTGAAGCTTTCTTT. This translates into CASSRQGLNTEAFF. V usage is TRBV19 and J usage is TRBJ1-1; 8 bases are shared with TRBD1. V shed 5 bases and J 0 bases; nucleotides not matched to a gene: 2. This CDR3 region has 14 residues. The germline V gene encodes CDR1 LNHDA and CDR2 SQIVND (reference sequence).

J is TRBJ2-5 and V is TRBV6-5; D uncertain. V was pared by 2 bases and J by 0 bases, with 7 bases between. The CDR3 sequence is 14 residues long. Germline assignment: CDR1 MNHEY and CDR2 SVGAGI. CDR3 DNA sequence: TGTGCCAGCAGTTACAGATCTAACCAAGAGACCCAGTACTTC. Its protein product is CASSYRSNQETQYF.

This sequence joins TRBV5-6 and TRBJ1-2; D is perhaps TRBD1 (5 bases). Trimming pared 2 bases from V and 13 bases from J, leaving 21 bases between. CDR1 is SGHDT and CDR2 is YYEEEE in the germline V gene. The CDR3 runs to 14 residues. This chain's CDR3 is CASSFPPGPGVLTF. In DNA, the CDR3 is TGTGCCAGCAGCTTCCCCCCGGGACCGGGGGTTCTCACCTTC.

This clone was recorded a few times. The CDR3 spells CAWSEDRGVGYTF. The CDR3, as DNA: TGTGCCTGGAGCGAGGACAGGGGTGTAGGCTACACCTTC. This chain joins TRBV30 and TRBJ1-2; 9 nucleotides agree with TRBD1. V trimming: 3 bases; J trimming: 8 bases; junction bases outside the gene matches: 7. Germline assignment: CDR1 GTSNPN and CDR2 SVGIG (reference sequence). The CDR3 has 13 amino acids.

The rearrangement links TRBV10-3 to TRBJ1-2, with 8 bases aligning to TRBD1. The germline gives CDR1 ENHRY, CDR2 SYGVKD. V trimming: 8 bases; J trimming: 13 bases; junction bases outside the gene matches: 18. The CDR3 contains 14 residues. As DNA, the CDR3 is TGTGCCATCGCCATCCCCCAGACAGGGGCTTGGCTCACCTTC. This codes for CAIAIPQTGAWLTF.

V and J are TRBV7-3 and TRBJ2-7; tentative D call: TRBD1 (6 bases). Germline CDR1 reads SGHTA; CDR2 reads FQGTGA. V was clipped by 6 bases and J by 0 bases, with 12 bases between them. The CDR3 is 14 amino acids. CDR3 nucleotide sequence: TGTGCCAGCAGTGTGGGGGCAGACTCCTACGAGCAGTACTTC. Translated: CASSVGADSYEQYF.

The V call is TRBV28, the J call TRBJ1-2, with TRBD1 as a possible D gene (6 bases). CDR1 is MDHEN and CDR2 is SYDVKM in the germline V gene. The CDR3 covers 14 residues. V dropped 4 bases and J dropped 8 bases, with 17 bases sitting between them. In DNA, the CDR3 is TGTGCCAGCAGTTCAGGCAGGGCCAGGGGCGGCTACACCTTC. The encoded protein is CASSSGRARGGYTF.

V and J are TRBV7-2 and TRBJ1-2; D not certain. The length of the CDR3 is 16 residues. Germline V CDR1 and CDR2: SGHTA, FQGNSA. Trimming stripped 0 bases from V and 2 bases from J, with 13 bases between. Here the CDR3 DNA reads TGTGCCAGCAGCTTAGCGCGTGCGGCGAAAAACTATGGCTACACCTTC. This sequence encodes CASSLARAAKNYGYTF. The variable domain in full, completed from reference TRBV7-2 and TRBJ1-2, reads GAGVSQSPSNKVTEKGKDVELRCDPISGHTALYWYRQSLGQGLEFLIYFQGNSAPDKSGLPSDRFSAERTGGSVSTLTIQRTQQEDSAVYLCASSLARAAKNYGYTFGSGTRLTVV.

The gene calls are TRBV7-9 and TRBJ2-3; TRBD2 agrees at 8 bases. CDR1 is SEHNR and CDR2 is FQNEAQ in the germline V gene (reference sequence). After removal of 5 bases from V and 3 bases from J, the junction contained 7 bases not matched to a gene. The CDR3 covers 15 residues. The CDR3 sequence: CASSPVSGGTDTQYF. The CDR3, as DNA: TGTGCCAGCAGCCCCGTGAGCGGGGGAACAGATACGCAGTATTTT.

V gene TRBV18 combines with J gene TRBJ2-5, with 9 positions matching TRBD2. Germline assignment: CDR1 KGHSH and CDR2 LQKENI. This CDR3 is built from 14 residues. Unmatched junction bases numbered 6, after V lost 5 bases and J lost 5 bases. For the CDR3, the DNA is TGTGCCAGCTCAGTAGCGGGAGTAGGGGAGACCCAGTACTTC. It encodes CASSVAGVGETQYF.

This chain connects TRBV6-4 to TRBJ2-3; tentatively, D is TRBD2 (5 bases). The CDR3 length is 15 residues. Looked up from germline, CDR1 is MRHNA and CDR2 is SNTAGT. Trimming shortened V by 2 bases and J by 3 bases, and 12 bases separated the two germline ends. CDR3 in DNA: TGTGCCAGCAGTGACGCGGGTGGTTGGACAGATACGCAGTATTTT. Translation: CASSDAGGWTDTQYF.

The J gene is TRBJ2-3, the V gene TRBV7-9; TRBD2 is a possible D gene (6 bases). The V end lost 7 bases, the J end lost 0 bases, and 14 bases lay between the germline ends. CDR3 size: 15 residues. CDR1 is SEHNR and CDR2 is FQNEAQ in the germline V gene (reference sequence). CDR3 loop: CASNPIAASTDTQYF. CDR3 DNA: TGTGCCAGCAACCCCATAGCGGCTAGCACAGATACGCAGTATTTT.

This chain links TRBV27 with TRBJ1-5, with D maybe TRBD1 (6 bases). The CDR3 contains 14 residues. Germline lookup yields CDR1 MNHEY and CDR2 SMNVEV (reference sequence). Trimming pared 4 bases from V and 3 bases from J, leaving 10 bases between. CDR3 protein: CASSYQGHNQPQHF. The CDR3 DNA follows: TGTGCCAGCAGTTATCAGGGGCACAATCAGCCCCAGCATTTT.

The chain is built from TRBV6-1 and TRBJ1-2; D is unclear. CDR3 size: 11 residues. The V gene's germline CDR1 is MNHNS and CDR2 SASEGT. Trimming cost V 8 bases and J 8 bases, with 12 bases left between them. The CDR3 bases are TGTGCCAGCTACAGAGATTGGGGCTACACCTTC. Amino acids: CASYRDWGYTF.

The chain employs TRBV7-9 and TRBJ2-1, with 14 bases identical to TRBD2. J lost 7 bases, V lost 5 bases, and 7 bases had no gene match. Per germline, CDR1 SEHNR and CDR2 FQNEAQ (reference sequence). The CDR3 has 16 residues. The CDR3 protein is CASSGGTSGRDNEQFF. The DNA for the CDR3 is TGTGCCAGCAGCGGGGGGACTAGCGGGAGAGATAATGAGCAGTTCTTC.

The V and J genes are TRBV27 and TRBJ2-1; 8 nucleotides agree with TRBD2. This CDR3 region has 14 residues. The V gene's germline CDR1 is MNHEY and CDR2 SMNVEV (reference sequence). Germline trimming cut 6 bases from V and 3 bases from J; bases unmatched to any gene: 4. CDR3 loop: CASRAGGSYNEQFF. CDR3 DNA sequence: TGTGCCAGCAGGGCGGGGGGTAGCTACAATGAGCAGTTCTTC.

The CDR3 region is CASSSLAGRVTQYF. CDR3 DNA sequence: TGTGCCAGCAGCAGCCTAGCGGGAAGGGTTACGCAGTATTTT. The chain recombines TRBV7-8 with TRBJ2-3, with TRBD2 matching 9 bases. Germline CDR1 and CDR2: SGHVS and FQNEAQ. The CDR3 consists of 14 residues. With V trimmed by 5 bases and J by 8 bases, 8 bases remained unmatched.